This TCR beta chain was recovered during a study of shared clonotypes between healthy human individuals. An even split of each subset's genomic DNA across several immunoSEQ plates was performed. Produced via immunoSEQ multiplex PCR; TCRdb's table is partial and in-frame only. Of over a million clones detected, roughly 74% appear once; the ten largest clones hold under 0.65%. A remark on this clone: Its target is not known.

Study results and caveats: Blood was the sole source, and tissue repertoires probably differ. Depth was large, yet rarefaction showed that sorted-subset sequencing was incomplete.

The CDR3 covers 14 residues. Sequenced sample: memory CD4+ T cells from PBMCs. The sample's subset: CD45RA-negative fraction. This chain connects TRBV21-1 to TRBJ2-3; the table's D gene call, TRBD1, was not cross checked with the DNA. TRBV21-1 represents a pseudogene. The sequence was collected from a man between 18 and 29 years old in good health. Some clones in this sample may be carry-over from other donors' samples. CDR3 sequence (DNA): TGTGCCAGCAGCAAGGGACAGGGTTCAGATACGCAGTATTTT. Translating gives CASSKGQGSDTQYF.